This is a list of T cell receptor beta chains from one sample in a study of blood T cell repertoires in COVID-19. Only in-frame clones appear in the TCRdb table, and some are missing; sequencing was by immunoSEQ multiplex PCR. Here the sample spans fewer than 300,000 clones, 65% to 90% being singletons. The specimen sequenced was peripheral blood. All receptors derive from a human donor in a cohort sampled during active COVID-19. Both conserved end residues are part of each CDR3. A D gene is named only where the DNA matches it firmly. Size tells how often a clone was seen (once, few, many) or the class of an expanded clone, and some rows leave it out.

abundance: .
v_gene: TRBV19
d_gene: TRBD2
j_gene: TRBJ2-3
len: 19
CDR3aa: CASGVHVRTSGRGTDTQYF
CDR3nt: TGTGCCAGTGGGGTCCATGTCCGGACTAGCGGGAGGGGCACAGATACGCAGTATTTT

abundance: .
v_gene: TRBV12-3/TRBV12-4
d_gene: TRBD1
j_gene: TRBJ2-1
len: 13
CDR3aa: CASSPRTGSGQFF
CDR3nt: TGTGCCAGCAGTCCCCGGACAGGGTCCGGGCAGTTCTTC

abundance: .
v_gene: TRBV19
d_gene: .
j_gene: TRBJ2-1
len: 13
CDR3aa: CASSIGLYNEQFF
CDR3nt: TGTGCCAGTAGTATAGGGCTGTACAATGAGCAGTTCTTC

abundance: .
v_gene: TRBV3-1/TRBV3-2
d_gene: .
j_gene: TRBJ2-7
len: 15
CDR3aa: CASSHRGARPHEQYF
CDR3nt: TGTGCCAGCAGCCACCGCGGGGCCAGACCCCACGAGCAGTACTTC

abundance: .
v_gene: TRBV4-1
d_gene: .
j_gene: TRBJ2-7
len: 16
CDR3aa: CASTLASSQSVYEQYF
CDR3nt: TGCGCCAGCACCCTAGCCAGTTCACAGTCCGTCTACGAGCAGTACTTC

abundance: .
v_gene: TRBV5-1
d_gene: .
j_gene: TRBJ1-6
len: 16
CDR3aa: CASSGPTGSHNSPLHF
CDR3nt: TGCGCCAGCAGCGGTCCAACAGGGTCCCATAATTCACCCCTCCACTTT

abundance: .
v_gene: TRBV6-5
d_gene: .
j_gene: TRBJ2-2
len: 12
CDR3aa: CASSPYTGELFF
CDR3nt: TGTGCCAGCAGTCCATACACCGGGGAGCTGTTTTTT

abundance: .
v_gene: TRBV19
d_gene: TRBD1
j_gene: TRBJ1-3
len: 20
CDR3aa: CASSTTAGTGQIHRGNTIYF
CDR3nt: TGTGCCAGTAGTACCACGGCCGGGACAGGGCAAATTCATCGTGGAAACACCATATATTTT

abundance: .
v_gene: TRBV19
d_gene: .
j_gene: TRBJ1-4
len: 13
CDR3aa: CASRSGTSEKLFF
CDR3nt: TGTGCCAGTCGCTCCGGGACATCTGAAAAACTGTTTTTT

abundance: .
v_gene: TRBV2
d_gene: TRBD1
j_gene: TRBJ2-2
len: 15
CDR3aa: CASRLDRGNTGELFF
CDR3nt: TGTGCCAGCAGATTGGACAGGGGAAACACCGGGGAGCTGTTTTTT

abundance: .
v_gene: TRBV19
d_gene: TRBD2
j_gene: TRBJ2-1
len: 20
CDR3aa: CASSRSGDDDLSRYYNEQFF
CDR3nt: TGTGCCAGTAGTCGTAGCGGGGATGATGACTTGTCGCGTTACTACAATGAGCAGTTCTTC

abundance: .
v_gene: TRBV3-1/TRBV3-2
d_gene: .
j_gene: TRBJ2-5
len: 14
CDR3aa: CASSQGGSTGTQYF
CDR3nt: TGTGCCAGCAGCCAAGGGGGCTCGACGGGGACCCAGTACTTC

abundance: .
v_gene: TRBV6-5
d_gene: .
j_gene: TRBJ2-1
len: 14
CDR3aa: CASSPGSSYNEQFF
CDR3nt: TGTGCCAGCAGTCCGGGGAGCTCCTACAATGAGCAGTTCTTC

abundance: once
v_gene: TRBV4-2
d_gene: .
j_gene: TRBJ1-4
len: 15
CDR3aa: CASSLPGPGGEKLFF
CDR3nt: TGTGCCAGCAGCCTACCGGGCCCAGGAGGTGAAAAACTGTTTTTT

abundance: .
v_gene: TRBV4-2
d_gene: TRBD2
j_gene: TRBJ2-7
len: 15
CDR3aa: CASSQDVRGSYEQYF
CDR3nt: TGTGCCAGCAGCCAAGACGTGCGGGGGTCCTACGAGCAGTACTTC

abundance: .
v_gene: TRBV7-6
d_gene: TRBD2
j_gene: TRBJ2-1
len: 16
CDR3aa: CASSLADGRLPTEQFF
CDR3nt: TGTGCCAGCAGCTTAGCGGACGGGAGGCTCCCCACTGAGCAGTTCTTC

abundance: .
v_gene: TRBV20-1
d_gene: .
j_gene: TRBJ1-1
len: 13
CDR3aa: CSASLGVNTEAFF
CDR3nt: TGCAGTGCTAGTTTAGGGGTGAACACTGAAGCTTTCTTT

abundance: once
v_gene: TRBV7-2
d_gene: .
j_gene: TRBJ1-5
len: 15
CDR3aa: CASSLRTGGNQPQHF
CDR3nt: TGTGCCAGCAGCCTCCGGACTGGGGGCAATCAGCCCCAGCATTTT

abundance: .
v_gene: TRBV30
d_gene: .
j_gene: TRBJ2-5
len: 14
CDR3aa: CAWSVLRARETQYF
CDR3nt: TGTGCCTGGAGTGTACTGAGGGCTCGAGAGACCCAGTACTTC

abundance: .
v_gene: TRBV7-6
d_gene: .
j_gene: TRBJ2-5
len: 13
CDR3aa: CASSSSRSETQYF
CDR3nt: TGTGCCAGCAGCTCCTCGAGGTCCGAGACCCAGTACTTC

abundance: .
v_gene: TRBV7-2
d_gene: TRBD2
j_gene: TRBJ2-1
len: 17
CDR3aa: CASSSLRLAGARNEQFF
CDR3nt: TGTGCCAGCAGCTCCCTTCGACTAGCGGGAGCTAGGAATGAGCAGTTCTTC

abundance: few
v_gene: TRBV30
d_gene: TRBD2
j_gene: TRBJ2-1
len: 15
CDR3aa: CAFNSGLAGGFEQFF
CDR3nt: TGTGCCTTCAATTCGGGACTAGCGGGAGGATTTGAGCAGTTCTTC

abundance: .
v_gene: TRBV11-3
d_gene: .
j_gene: TRBJ1-1
len: 12
CDR3aa: CASSLRGTEAFF
CDR3nt: TGTGCCAGCAGCTTAAGGGGCACTGAAGCTTTCTTT

abundance: .
v_gene: TRBV10-2
d_gene: .
j_gene: TRBJ1-6
len: 16
CDR3aa: CASSDQGSGNNSPLHF
CDR3nt: TGCGCCAGCAGTGATCAGGGGTCGGGCAATAATTCACCCCTCCACTTT

abundance: .
v_gene: TRBV6-5
d_gene: .
j_gene: TRBJ2-1
len: 15
CDR3aa: CASSYSTAGGNEQFF
CDR3nt: TGTGCCAGCAGTTACTCGACTGCTGGAGGGAATGAGCAGTTCTTC

abundance: once
v_gene: TRBV27
d_gene: .
j_gene: TRBJ2-3
len: 13
CDR3aa: CASSFLRGDTQYF
CDR3nt: TGTGCCAGCAGTTTCCTGAGGGGGGATACGCAGTATTTT

abundance: many
v_gene: TRBV7-9
d_gene: TRBD1
j_gene: TRBJ1-6
len: 16
CDR3aa: CASDVGTGLRGGTLHF
CDR3nt: TGTGCCAGTGACGTGGGGACAGGGCTACGTGGTGGGACCCTCCACTTT

abundance: .
v_gene: TRBV7-9
d_gene: .
j_gene: TRBJ2-7
len: 12
CDR3aa: CALYGASHEQYF
CDR3nt: TGTGCTCTCTACGGCGCTAGCCACGAGCAGTACTTC

abundance: few
v_gene: TRBV7-2
d_gene: .
j_gene: TRBJ2-7
len: 14
CDR3aa: CASRWDKDGDEQYF
CDR3nt: TGTGCCAGCAGATGGGACAAGGATGGCGACGAGCAGTACTTC

abundance: .
v_gene: TRBV28
d_gene: TRBD2
j_gene: TRBJ2-3
len: 16
CDR3aa: CASSSGTSGRTDTQYF
CDR3nt: TGTGCCAGCAGTTCAGGGACTAGCGGGAGAACAGATACGCAGTATTTT

abundance: .
v_gene: TRBV4-2
d_gene: TRBD1
j_gene: TRBJ2-7
len: 13
CDR3aa: CASSPTGKYEQYF
CDR3nt: TGTGCCAGCAGCCCGACAGGGAAGTACGAGCAGTACTTC

abundance: .
v_gene: TRBV6-5
d_gene: TRBD1
j_gene: TRBJ2-7
len: 16
CDR3aa: CASSYSGARGPYEQYF
CDR3nt: TGTGCCAGCAGTTACTCCGGCGCAAGGGGGCCTTACGAGCAGTACTTC

abundance: .
v_gene: TRBV4-3
d_gene: .
j_gene: TRBJ1-5
len: 15
CDR3aa: CASSQDSSGNQPQHF
CDR3nt: TGCGCCAGCAGCCAAGATAGCAGCGGGAATCAGCCCCAGCATTTT

abundance: .
v_gene: TRBV5-6
d_gene: TRBD2
j_gene: TRBJ2-2
len: 14
CDR3aa: CASSLGGRIGELFF
CDR3nt: TGTGCCAGCAGCTTGGGCGGGAGGATCGGGGAGCTGTTTTTT

abundance: .
v_gene: TRBV7-2
d_gene: .
j_gene: TRBJ2-5
len: 12
CDR3aa: CASSSTRETQYF
CDR3nt: TGTGCCAGCAGCTCGACTAGAGAGACCCAGTACTTC

abundance: .
v_gene: TRBV5-4
d_gene: TRBD2
j_gene: TRBJ2-1
len: 15
CDR3aa: CASSLRTSPLHEQFF
CDR3nt: TGTGCCAGCAGCCTCAGGACTAGCCCTTTACATGAGCAGTTCTTC

abundance: .
v_gene: TRBV5-1
d_gene: .
j_gene: TRBJ1-3
len: 15
CDR3aa: CASSLEGGSGNTIYF
CDR3nt: TGCGCCAGCAGCTTGGAAGGGGGCTCTGGAAACACCATATATTTT

abundance: .
v_gene: TRBV5-1
d_gene: TRBD2
j_gene: TRBJ2-3
len: 14
CDR3aa: CASTSGTSTDTQYF
CDR3nt: TGCGCCAGCACTAGCGGGACTAGCACAGATACGCAGTATTTT